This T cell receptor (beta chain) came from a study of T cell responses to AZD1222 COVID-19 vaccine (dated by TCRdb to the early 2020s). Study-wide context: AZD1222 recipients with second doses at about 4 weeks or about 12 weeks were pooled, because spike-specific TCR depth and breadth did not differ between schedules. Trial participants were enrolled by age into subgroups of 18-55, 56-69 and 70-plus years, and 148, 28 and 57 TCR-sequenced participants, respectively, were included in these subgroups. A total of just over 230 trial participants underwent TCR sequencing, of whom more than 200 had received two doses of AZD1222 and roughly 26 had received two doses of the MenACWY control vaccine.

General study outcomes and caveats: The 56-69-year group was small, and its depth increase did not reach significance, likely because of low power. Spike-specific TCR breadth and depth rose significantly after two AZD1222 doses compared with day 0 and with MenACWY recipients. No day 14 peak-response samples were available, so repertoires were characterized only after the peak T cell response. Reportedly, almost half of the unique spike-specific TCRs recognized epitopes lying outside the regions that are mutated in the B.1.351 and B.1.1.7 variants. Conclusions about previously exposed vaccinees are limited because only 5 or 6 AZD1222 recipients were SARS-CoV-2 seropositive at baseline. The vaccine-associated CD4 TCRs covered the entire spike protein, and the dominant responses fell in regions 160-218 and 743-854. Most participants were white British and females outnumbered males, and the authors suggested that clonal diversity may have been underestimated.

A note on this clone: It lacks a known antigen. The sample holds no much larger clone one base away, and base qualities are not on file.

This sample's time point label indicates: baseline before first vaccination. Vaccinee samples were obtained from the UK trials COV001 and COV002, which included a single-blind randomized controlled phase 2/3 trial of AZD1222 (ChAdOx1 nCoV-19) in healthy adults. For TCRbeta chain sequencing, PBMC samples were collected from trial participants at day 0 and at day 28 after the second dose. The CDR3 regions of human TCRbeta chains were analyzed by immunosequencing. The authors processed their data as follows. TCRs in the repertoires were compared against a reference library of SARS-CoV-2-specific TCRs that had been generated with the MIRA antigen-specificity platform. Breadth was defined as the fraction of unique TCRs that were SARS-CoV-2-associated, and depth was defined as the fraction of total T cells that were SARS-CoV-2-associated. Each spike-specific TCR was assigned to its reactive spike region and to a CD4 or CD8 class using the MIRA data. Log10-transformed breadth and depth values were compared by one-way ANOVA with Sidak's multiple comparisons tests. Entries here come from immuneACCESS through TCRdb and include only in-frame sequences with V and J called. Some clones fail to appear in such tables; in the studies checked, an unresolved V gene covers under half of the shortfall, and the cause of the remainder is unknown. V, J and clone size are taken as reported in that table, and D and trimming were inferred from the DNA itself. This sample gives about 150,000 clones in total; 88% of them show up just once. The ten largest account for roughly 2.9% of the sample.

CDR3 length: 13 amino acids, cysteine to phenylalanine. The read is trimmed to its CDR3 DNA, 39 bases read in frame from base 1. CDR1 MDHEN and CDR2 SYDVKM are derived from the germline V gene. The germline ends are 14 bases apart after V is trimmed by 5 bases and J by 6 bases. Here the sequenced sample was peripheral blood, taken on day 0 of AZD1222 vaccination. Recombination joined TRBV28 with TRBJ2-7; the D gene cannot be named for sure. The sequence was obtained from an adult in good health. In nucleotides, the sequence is TGTGCCAGCAGTGCTTCGGCCACTTCCGAGCAGTACTTC. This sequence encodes CASSASATSEQYF. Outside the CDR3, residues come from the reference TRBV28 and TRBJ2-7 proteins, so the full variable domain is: DVKVTQSSRYLVKRTGEKVFLECVQDMDHENMFWYRQDPGLGLRLIYFSYDVKMKEKGDIPEGYSVSREKKERFSLILESASTNQTSMYLCASSASATSEQYFGPGTRLTVT.